This T cell receptor (beta chain) was retrieved from a study of control samples from healthy donors and cancer patients. Method: immunoSEQ multiplex PCR; TCRdb's copy keeps in-frame clones and lacks some. The table has some 76,000 clones, roughly 90% seen once; the top ten hold 15% to 20%. Trimming took off 1 base at V and 1 base at J, with 10 bases between the two ends. Germline V lookup: CDR1 SNHLY, CDR2 FYNNEI. The CDR3 totals 15 residues. Sequenced material: PBMCs. The sequence derives from a man between 60 and 75 years old with lung cancer. This rearrangement joins TRBV2 to TRBJ1-1, with D maybe TRBD1 (5 bases). CDR3 sequence (DNA): TGTGCCAGCAGTGAAGTGGGACTGTCGAACACTGAAGCTTTCTTT. Translated, it gives CASSEVGLSNTEAFF.